The clone carrying this TCR beta chain was picked up many times. Its antigen is not identified. This CDR3 is built from 15 residues. The ends were cut back, 5 bases at V and 4 bases at J, with 18 bases in the middle. Germline loops: CDR1 SGHAT, CDR2 FQDESV (reference sequence). This specimen belongs to a study of molecular identifiers for immune sequencing clone quantification. Study-wide points: Barcodes shared by identical TCR molecules could lead to underestimated sizes of highly expanded clones.

In TCRdb, the PCR reads were re-called with MiXCR into one record per CDR3 protein. The sample lists tens of thousands of distinct CDR3 sequences; less than 20% were seen once. This receptor was taken from a human donor in good health. Some libraries in this study had Jurkat cell RNA spiked in. The chain combines TRBV11-1 with TRBJ2-7, with a tentative D call TRBD1 (8 bases). The sequenced sample was naive CD8+ T cells from blood, with Jurkat cell RNA spiked in. This sample's subset: FACS-sorted CD8+CD4-CCR7+CD45RA+ naive T cells. The DNA of the CDR3 is TGTGCCAGCAGCCCCTGGTACAGGGGGGGATACGAGCAGTACTTC. It specifies CASSPWYRGGYEQYF.